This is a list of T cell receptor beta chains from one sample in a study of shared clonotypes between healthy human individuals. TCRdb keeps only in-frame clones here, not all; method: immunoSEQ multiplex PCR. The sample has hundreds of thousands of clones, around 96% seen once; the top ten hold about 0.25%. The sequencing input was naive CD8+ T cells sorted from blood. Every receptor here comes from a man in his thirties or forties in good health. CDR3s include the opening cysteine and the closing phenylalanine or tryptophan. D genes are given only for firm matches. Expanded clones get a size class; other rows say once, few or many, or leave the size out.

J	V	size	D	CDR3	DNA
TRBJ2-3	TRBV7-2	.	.	CASSSTVRTDTQYF	TGTGCCAGCAGCTCCACCGTTCGCACAGATACGCAGTATTTT
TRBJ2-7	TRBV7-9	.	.	CASSLDVYEQYF	TGTGCCAGCAGCTTAGATGTCTACGAGCAGTACTTC
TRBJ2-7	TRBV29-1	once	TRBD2	CSVWGGYEQYF	TGCAGCGTATGGGGAGGGTACGAGCAGTACTTC
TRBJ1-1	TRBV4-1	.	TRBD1	CASSQGQGTNTEAFF	TGCGCCAGCAGCCAAGGACAGGGGACGAACACTGAAGCTTTCTTT
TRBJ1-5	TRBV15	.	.	CATSRDLGIQPQHF	TGTGCCACCAGCAGAGATCTAGGGATTCAGCCCCAGCATTTT
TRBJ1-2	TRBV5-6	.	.	CASSSTVSNYGYTF	TGTGCCAGCAGTTCGACCGTCTCAAACTATGGCTACACCTTC
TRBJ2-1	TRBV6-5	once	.	CASSPDSINEQFF	TGTGCCAGCAGCCCGGACAGTATCAATGAGCAGTTCTTC
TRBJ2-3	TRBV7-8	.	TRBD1	CASRRTGSFADTQYF	TGTGCCAGCAGGAGGACAGGGTCTTTCGCAGATACGCAGTATTTT
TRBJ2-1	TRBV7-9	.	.	CASSGTGRVYNEQFF	TGTGCCAGCAGCGGAACAGGGAGGGTCTACAATGAGCAGTTCTTC
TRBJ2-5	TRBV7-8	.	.	CASSLAYGVSAQYF	TGTGCCAGCAGCTTAGCCTACGGAGTTTCGGCCCAGTACTTC
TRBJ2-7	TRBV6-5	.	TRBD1	CASSFDRGLISYEQYF	TGTGCCAGCAGTTTTGACAGGGGCCTTATCAGCTACGAGCAGTACTTC
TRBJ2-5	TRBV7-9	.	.	CASSLGPRAEETQYF	TGTGCCAGCAGCTTAGGGCCACGGGCAGAAGAGACCCAGTACTTC
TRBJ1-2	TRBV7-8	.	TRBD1	CASSGPGQGVYGYTF	TGTGCCAGCAGCGGGCCGGGACAGGGTGTTTATGGCTACACCTTC
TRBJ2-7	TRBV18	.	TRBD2	CASSPRGGATRSSYEQYF	TGTGCCAGCTCACCTCGGGGAGGGGCCACTCGAAGCTCCTACGAGCAGTACTTC
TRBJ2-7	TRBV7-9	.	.	CASSSREGGYHEQYF	TGTGCCAGCAGCTCAAGAGAGGGGGGTTATCACGAGCAGTACTTC
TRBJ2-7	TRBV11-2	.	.	CASSSLIWEQYF	TGTGCCAGCAGTTCCTTGATCTGGGAGCAGTACTTC
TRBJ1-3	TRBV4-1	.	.	CASSQEPAGSGNTIYF	TGCGCCAGCAGCCAAGAACCGGCAGGCTCTGGAAACACCATATATTTT
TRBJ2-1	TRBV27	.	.	CASSRMDEQFF	TGTGCCAGCAGTCGAATGGATGAGCAGTTCTTC
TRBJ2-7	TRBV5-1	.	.	CASSSIGQIYEQYF	TGCGCCAGCAGCTCCATTGGACAGATCTACGAGCAGTACTTC
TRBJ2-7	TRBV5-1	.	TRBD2	CASSFFSGNSYEQYF	TGCGCCAGCAGCTTTTTTAGCGGGAACTCCTACGAGCAGTACTTC
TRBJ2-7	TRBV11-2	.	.	CASSSNRSGYEQYF	TGTGCCAGCAGCTCCAACCGGAGCGGGTACGAGCAGTACTTC
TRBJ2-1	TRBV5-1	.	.	CASSLNGNNYNEQFF	TGCGCCAGCAGCTTGAACGGGAATAACTACAATGAGCAGTTCTTC
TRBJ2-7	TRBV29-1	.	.	CSVGTIYEQYF	TGCAGCGTTGGGACGATATACGAGCAGTACTTC